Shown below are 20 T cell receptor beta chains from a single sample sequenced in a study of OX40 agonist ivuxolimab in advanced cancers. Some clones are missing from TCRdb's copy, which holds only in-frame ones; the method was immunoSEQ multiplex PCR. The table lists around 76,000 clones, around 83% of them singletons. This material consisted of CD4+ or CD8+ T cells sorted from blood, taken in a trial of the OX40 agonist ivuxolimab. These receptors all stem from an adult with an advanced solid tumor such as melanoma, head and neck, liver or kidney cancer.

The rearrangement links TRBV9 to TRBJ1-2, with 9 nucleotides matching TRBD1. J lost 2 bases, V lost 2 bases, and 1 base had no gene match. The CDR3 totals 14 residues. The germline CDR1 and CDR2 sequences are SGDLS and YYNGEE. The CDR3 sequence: CASSVGTGNYGYTF. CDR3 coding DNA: TGTGCCAGCAGCGTGGGGACAGGGAACTATGGCTACACCTTC.

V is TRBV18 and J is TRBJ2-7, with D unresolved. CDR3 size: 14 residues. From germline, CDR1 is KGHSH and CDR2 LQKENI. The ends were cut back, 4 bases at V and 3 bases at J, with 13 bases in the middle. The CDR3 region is CASSRSQDHYEQYF. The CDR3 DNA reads TGTGCCAGCTCACGAAGCCAGGACCACTACGAGCAGTACTTC.

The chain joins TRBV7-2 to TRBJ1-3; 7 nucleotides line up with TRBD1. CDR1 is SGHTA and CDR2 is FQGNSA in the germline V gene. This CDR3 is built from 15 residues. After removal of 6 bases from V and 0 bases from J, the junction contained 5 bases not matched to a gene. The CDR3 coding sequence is TGTGCCAGCAGACGACAGGGCAACTCTGGAAACACCATATATTTT. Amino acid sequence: CASRRQGNSGNTIYF.

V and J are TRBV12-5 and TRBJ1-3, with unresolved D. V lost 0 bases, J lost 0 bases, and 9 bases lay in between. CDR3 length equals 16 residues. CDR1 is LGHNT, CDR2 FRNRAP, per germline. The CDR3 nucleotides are TGTGCTAGTGGTTTGGTACCGGGCTTCTCTGGAAACACCATATATTTT. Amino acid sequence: CASGLVPGFSGNTIYF.

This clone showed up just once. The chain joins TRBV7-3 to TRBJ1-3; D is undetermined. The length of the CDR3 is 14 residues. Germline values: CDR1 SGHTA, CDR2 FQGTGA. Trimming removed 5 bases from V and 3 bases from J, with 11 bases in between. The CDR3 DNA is TGTGCCAGCAGCCCCTCCTACGGTGGAAACACCATATATTTT. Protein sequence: CASSPSYGGNTIYF.

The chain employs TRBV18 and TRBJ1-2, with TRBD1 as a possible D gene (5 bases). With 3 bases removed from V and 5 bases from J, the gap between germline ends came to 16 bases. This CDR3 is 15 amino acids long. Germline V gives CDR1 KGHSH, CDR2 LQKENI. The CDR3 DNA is TGTGCCAGCTCACCCGGACAAGGGAAAGATTATGGCTACACCTTC. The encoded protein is CASSPGQGKDYGYTF. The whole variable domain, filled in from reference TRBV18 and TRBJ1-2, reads NAGVMQNPRHLVRRRGQEARLRCSPMKGHSHVYWYRQLPEEGLKFMVYLQKENIIDESGMPKERFSAEFPKEGPSILRIQQVVRGDSAAYFCASSPGQGKDYGYTFGSGTRLTVV.

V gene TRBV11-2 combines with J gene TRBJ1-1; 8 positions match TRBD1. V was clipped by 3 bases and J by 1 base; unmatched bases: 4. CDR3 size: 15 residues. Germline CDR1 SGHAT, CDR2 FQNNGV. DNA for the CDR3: TGTGCCAGCAGCTTTTCCGGGACAGGGAACACTGAAGCTTTCTTT. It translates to CASSFSGTGNTEAFF.

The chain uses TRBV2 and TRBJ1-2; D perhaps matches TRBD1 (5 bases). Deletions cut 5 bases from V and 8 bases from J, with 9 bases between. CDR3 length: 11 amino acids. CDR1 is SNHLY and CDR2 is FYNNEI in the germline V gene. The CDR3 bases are TGTGCCAGCAGTTCCGAGGGGGGCTACACCTTC. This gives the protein CASSSEGGYTF.

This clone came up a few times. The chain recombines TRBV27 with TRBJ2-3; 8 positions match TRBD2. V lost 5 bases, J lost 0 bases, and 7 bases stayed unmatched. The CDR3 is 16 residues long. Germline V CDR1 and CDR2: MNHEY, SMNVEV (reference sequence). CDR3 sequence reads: CASSLHLAGSTDTQYF. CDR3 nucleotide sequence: TGTGCCAGCAGTCTCCACTTAGCGGGGAGCACAGATACGCAGTATTTT.

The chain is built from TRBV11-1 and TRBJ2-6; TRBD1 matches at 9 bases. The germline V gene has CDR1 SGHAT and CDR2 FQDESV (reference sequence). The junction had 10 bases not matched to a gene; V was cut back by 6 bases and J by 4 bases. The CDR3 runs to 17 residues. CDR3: CASRKGQGSSGANVLTF. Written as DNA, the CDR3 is TGTGCCAGCAGAAAGGGACAGGGAAGCTCCGGGGCCAACGTCCTGACTTTC.

The DNA of the CDR3 is TGTGCCATCAAAGACCCGACTCATCCATGGGAGACCCAGTACTTC. As protein: CAIKDPTHPWETQYF. The chain uses TRBV10-3 and TRBJ2-5; no reliable D call. Trimming took off 7 bases at V and 5 bases at J, with 20 bases between the two ends. CDR3 length: 15 amino acids. Germline V gene data show CDR1 as ENHRY and CDR2 as SYGVKD.

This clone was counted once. This CDR3 is CASRPGQHMNTEAFF. The CDR3 DNA is TGTGCCAGCAGGCCGGGACAGCACATGAACACTGAAGCTTTCTTT. The gene calls are TRBV6-1 and TRBJ1-1; 7 positions agree with TRBD1. Germline V gene sequence: CDR1 MNHNS, CDR2 SASEGT. The CDR3 sequence is 15 residues long. V was pared by 6 bases and J by 0 bases, with 7 bases of the junction left unmatched.

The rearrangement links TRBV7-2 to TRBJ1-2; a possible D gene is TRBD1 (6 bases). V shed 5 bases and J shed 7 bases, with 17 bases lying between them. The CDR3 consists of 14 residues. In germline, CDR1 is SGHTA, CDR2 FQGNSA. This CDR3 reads CASSARGGAAGYTF. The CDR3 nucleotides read TGTGCCAGCAGCGCCCGGGGGGGGGCGGCTGGCTACACCTTC. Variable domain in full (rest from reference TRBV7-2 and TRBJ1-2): GAGVSQSPSNKVTEKGKDVELRCDPISGHTALYWYRQSLGQGLEFLIYFQGNSAPDKSGLPSDRFSAERTGGSVSTLTIQRTQQEDSAVYLCASSARGGAAGYTFGSGTRLTVV.

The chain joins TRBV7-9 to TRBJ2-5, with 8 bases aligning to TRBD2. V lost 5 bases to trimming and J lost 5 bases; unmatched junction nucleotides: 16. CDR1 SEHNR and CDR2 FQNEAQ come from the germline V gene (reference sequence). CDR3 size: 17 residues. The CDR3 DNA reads TGTGCCAGCAGCCTAGGGCACGTCGGGGGGGCGCGGGAGACCCAGTACTTC. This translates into CASSLGHVGGARETQYF.

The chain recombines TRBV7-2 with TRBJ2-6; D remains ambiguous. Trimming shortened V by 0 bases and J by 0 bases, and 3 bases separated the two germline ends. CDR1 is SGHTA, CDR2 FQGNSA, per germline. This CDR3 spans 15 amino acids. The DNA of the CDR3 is TGTGCCAGCAGCTTAGCAGCCTCTGGGGCCAACGTCCTGACTTTC. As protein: CASSLAASGANVLTF.

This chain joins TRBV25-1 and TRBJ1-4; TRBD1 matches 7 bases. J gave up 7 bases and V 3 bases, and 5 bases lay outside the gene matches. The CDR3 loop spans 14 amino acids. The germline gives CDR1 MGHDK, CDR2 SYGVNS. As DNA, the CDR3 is TGTGCCAGCAGTGATTCCAGGGGGGGTGAAAAACTGTTTTTT. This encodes CASSDSRGGEKLFF. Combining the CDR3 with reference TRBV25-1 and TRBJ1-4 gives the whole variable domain EADIYQTPRYLVIGTGKKITLECSQTMGHDKMYWYQQDPGMELHLIHYSYGVNSTEKGDLSSESTVSRIRTEHFPLTLESARPSHTSQYLCASSDSRGGEKLFFGSGTQLSVL.

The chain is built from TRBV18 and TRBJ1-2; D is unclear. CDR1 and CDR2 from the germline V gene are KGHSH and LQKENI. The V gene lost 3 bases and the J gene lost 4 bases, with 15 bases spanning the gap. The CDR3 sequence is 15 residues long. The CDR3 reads CASSPNDKPIYGYTF. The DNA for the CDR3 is TGTGCCAGCTCACCTAACGACAAACCTATCTATGGCTACACCTTC. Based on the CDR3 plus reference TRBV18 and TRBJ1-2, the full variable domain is NAGVMQNPRHLVRRRGQEARLRCSPMKGHSHVYWYRQLPEEGLKFMVYLQKENIIDESGMPKERFSAEFPKEGPSILRIQQVVRGDSAAYFCASSPNDKPIYGYTFGSGTRLTVV.

The CDR3 DNA is TGTGCCAGCAGCTTAACAGGGGTTAATCAGCCCCAGCATTTT. It codes for CASSLTGVNQPQHF. This sequence joins TRBV7-2 and TRBJ1-5; 7 nucleotides line up with TRBD1. The CDR3 runs 14 residues. In germline, CDR1 is SGHTA, CDR2 FQGNSA. Trimming removed 2 bases from V and 4 bases from J; junction bases left unmatched: 2.

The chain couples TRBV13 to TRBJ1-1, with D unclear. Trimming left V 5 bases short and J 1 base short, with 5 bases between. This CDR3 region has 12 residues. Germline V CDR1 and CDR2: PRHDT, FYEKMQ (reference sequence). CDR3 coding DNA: TGTGCCAGCAGCCCACCGAACACTGAAGCTTTCTTT. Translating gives CASSPPNTEAFF.

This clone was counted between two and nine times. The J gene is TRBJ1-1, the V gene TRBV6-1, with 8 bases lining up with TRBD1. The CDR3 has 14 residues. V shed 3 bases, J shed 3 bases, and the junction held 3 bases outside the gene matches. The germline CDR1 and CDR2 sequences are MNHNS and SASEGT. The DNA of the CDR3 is TGTGCCAGCAGTGACGGACAGGGACACACTGAAGCTTTCTTT. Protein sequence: CASSDGQGHTEAFF.